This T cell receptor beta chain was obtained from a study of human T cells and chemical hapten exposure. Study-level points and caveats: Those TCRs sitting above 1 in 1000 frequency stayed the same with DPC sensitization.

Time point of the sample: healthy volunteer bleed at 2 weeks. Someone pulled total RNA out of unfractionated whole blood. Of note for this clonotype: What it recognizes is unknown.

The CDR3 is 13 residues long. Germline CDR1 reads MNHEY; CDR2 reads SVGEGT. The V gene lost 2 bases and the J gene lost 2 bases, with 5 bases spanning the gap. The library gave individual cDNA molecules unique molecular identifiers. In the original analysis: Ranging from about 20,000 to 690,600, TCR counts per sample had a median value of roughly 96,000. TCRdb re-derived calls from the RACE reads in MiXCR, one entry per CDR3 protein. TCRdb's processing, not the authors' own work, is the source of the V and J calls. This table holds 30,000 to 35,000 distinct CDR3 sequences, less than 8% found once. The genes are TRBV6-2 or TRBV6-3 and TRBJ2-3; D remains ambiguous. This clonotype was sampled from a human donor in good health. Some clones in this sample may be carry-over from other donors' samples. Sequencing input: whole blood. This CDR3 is CASSYQVTDTQYF. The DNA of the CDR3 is TGTGCCAGCAGTTACCAGGTCACAGATACGCAGTATTTT.